The present entry profiles one T cell receptor beta chain with its context. Its antigen is not identified. This record belongs to a study of spatial heterogeneity in lung cancer. Study context: Each distinct TCR and UMI combination averaged more than ten appearances in raw reads.

Points from the study as a whole: More often at tumor resection than at routine follow-up, ubiquitous expanded tumor TCRs were detected in the blood.

Time point described: sample taken at primary tumor resection. Whole RNA was taken from tumor, nontumor lung or frozen PBMC; it was then sequenced unsorted. The donors, fewer than 95 patients with untreated early-stage non-small cell lung cancer, provided the samples. TCR cDNA molecules each carried a unique molecular identifier. TCRdb passed the 5' RACE reads through MiXCR, listing each CDR3 protein once. The table includes about 3,700 distinct CDR3 sequences, about 17% detected once. CDR3 length: 18 residues. V lost 5 bases and J lost 2; bases outside the gene matches: 12. Germline CDR1 and CDR2: MDHEN and SYDVKM.

This chain links TRBV28 with TRBJ2-6, with 7 bases matching TRBD1. This TCR was sampled from a male donor with early-stage non-small cell lung cancer. Sequenced material: PBMCs, taken at surgery. CDR3 sequence (DNA): TGTGCCAGCAGTCCCGGGGACAGTGATAGTCCTGGGGCCAACGTCCTGACTTTC. Residues: CASSPGDSDSPGANVLTF.